This T cell receptor beta chain was captured by sequencing in a study of post-analysis software for immune sequencing data. Study summary: Progressive-relapsing, secondary progressive and relapsing-remitting multiple sclerosis were among the disease courses included. Findings and caveats of the study: Controls' normalized Chao1 diversity significantly exceeded that of multiple sclerosis patients. In patients, TRBV5-6, TRBV5-1 and TRBV20-1 belonged to five TRBV segments found more frequently than in controls. With F measure, samples from one preparation batch clustered together strongly.

Researchers reported that TCR beta cDNA libraries carried unique molecular identifiers. The T cell input of roughly 0.85 to 11 million gave roughly 0.5 million cDNA molecules. Each CDR3 protein gets one entry after TCRdb re-called the PCR reads with MiXCR. Of under 900,000 distinct CDR3 sequences in the sample, approximately 50% were seen once. CDR1 and CDR2 (germline): SGHRS, YFSETQ. This CDR3 is built from 15 residues. Trimming removed 1 base from V and 7 bases from J; junction bases left unmatched: 10. This clonotype occurred once. The antigen is undetermined. Source material: blood. This receptor was identified in a girl aged 10 to 17 with multiple sclerosis. The chain is built from TRBV5-1 and TRBJ1-2; 7 nucleotides agree with TRBD1. For the CDR3, the DNA is TGCGCCAGCAGCTTGTCCTCAGGGGGTGAAAGTGGCTACACCTTC. It encodes CASSLSSGGESGYTF.